Each of the 27 T cell receptor beta chains below was sequenced from the same sample in a study of tissue T cells after allogeneic stem cell transplantation (dated by TCRdb to 2022 to 2024). The library was built by means of the immunoSEQ multiplex PCR assay. TCRdb stores this immuneACCESS table with in-frame sequences only. Part of the clones is absent; in the studies checked, under half of the shortfall reflects unresolved V genes, and no reason is known for the rest. The sample table holds several thousand clones, of which 50% were seen once. Less than 15% of the sample is taken by the ten largest. The time point label here, explained by the study, means: mouse harvest day 7 after allogeneic transplant. Each mouse graft, delivered by tail vein injection, combined 10^6 splenic CD5+ T cells with 10^7 T-cell-depleted bone marrow cells. Source material: lymph node tissue. Receptors were obtained from a female BALB/c mouse given C57BL/6 T cells with graft-versus-host disease after an allogeneic hematopoietic cell transplant.

By frequency in the sample, this clone is large (0.1 to 1%). Gene and germline names: mouse. The read finishes 1 residue shy of the CDR3 end, and the germline J gene is used to complete it. This chain connects TRBV14 to TRBJ2-7; D tentatively reads TRBD1 or TRBD2 (5 bases each). The CDR3 sequence is 13 residues long. Germline V lookup: CDR1 SGHDT, CDR2 FRDEAV. The V gene lost 1 base and the J gene lost 2 bases, with 7 bases spanning the gap. The CDR3 spells CASSFGTAYEQYF. The sequenced part of the CDR3 DNA is TGTGCCAGCAGTTTCGGGACGGCCTATGAACAGTAC.

With regard to this clone: Genes here carry mouse names. The sequence runs out 1 residue before the end of the CDR3; the remainder is reconstructed from the germline J gene. This rearrangement joins TRBV13-3 to TRBJ2-7; 10 positions match TRBD1. Germline CDR1 NNHDY, CDR2 SYVADS. The CDR3 sequence is 13 residues long. Trimming removed 6 bases from V and 3 bases from J; junction bases left unmatched: 3. The CDR3 bases that were read are TGTGCCAGCAAAGGGGACAGGGGCTATGAACAGTAC. Protein product: CASKGDRGYEQY. The CDR3 in full is CASKGDRGYEQYF.

On this clone: One end of the junction is discordant with germline, which a read error may explain. The germline and genes are mouse ones. The CDR3 goes on 1 residue after the read ends, and that part is filled in from the germline J gene. The genes are TRBV13-3 and TRBJ2-2, with 8 bases lining up with TRBD1. Germline-derived CDR1 and CDR2 are NNHDY and SYVADS. This CDR3 comprises 16 residues. The CDR3 bases that were read are TGTGCCAGCGGTGAAGACAGGGGCGCAAACACCGGGCAGCTCTAC. Protein sequence: CASGEDRGANTGQLY. The whole CDR3 region reads CASGEDRGANTGQLYF.

This clone has a handful of counts. Each gene name is a mouse one. The read ends 1 residue early relative to the CDR3; the germline J gene fills the gap. This chain links TRBV29 with TRBJ1-1; D is undetermined. From germline, CDR1 is MSHET and CDR2 SYDVDS. Trimming stripped 3 bases from V and 3 bases from J, with 2 bases between. This CDR3 is 11 amino acids long. CDR3 loop: CASSLYTEVFF. Partial CDR3 DNA: TGTGCTAGCAGTTTGTACACAGAAGTCTTC.

This clone was seen once. The genes and germline here are from mouse. The CDR3 protein is CASSRDRTNTEVFF. The CDR3 DNA, read in part, is TGTGCCAGCAGCCGGGACAGAACAAACACAGAAGTCTTC. The chain links TRBV3 to TRBJ1-1; 7 nucleotides match TRBD1. The CDR3 is cut off 1 residue early in the read; its end comes from the germline J gene. The J segment lost 0 bases and the V segment lost 5 bases, leaving 3 bases of the junction unmatched. CDR1 SNHLY and CDR2 FYNGKV come from the germline V gene (reference sequence). This CDR3 region has 14 residues.

Of note for this clone: Gene names follow the mouse nomenclature. Read data end 1 residue before the CDR3 end; the end is taken from the germline J gene. V gene TRBV5 combines with J gene TRBJ2-1; 10 nucleotides align to TRBD2. Germline V CDR1 and CDR2: LGHNA, YNLKQL (reference sequence). The CDR3 is 15 amino acids. The trim removed 2 bases at V and 3 bases at J, leaving 1 base unmatched. The CDR3 sequence: CASSQNWGGYAEQFF. The CDR3 DNA, read in part, is TGTGCCAGCAGCCAAAACTGGGGGGGCTATGCTGAGCAGTTC.

About this clone itself: Mouse germline and gene names are used. The read falls 1 residue short of the CDR3 end, and the missing part is taken from the germline J gene. This chain connects TRBV26 to TRBJ1-2; 8 positions agree with TRBD1. CDR1 and CDR2 from the germline V gene are KGHPV and FQNQEV (reference sequence). This CDR3 contains 15 residues. J gave up 2 bases and V 4 bases, and 6 bases lay outside the gene matches. CDR3 amino acids: CASSPPGQVNSDYTF. The CDR3 bases that were read are TGTGCCAGCAGTCCCCCGGGACAGGTTAACTCCGACTACACC. The full variable domain, in which reference TRBV26 and TRBJ1-2 provide the parts outside the CDR3, is NSKVIQTPRYLVKGQGQKAKMRCIPEKGHPVVFWYQQNKNNEFKFLINFQNQEVLQQIDMTEKRFSAECPSNSPCSLEIQSSEAGDSALYLCASSPPGQVNSDYTFGSGTRLLVI.

Concerning this clone itself: The gene names given are mouse names. The missing CDR3 end, 1 residue past where the read stops, is filled in from the germline J gene. The chain uses TRBV13-3 and TRBJ2-4; perhaps TRBD1 as D (6 bases). Germline CDR1 reads NNHDY; CDR2 reads SYVADS. Deletions cut 3 bases from V and 4 bases from J, with 9 bases between. This CDR3 region has 13 residues. The CDR3 is CASSGTVKNTLYF. The part of the CDR3 DNA that was read is TGTGCCAGCAGTGGGACAGTAAAAAACACCTTGTAC. The variable domain in full, completed from reference TRBV13-3 and TRBJ2-4, reads EAAVTQSPRSKVAVTGGKVTLSCHQTNNHDYMYWYRQDTGHGLRLIHYSYVADSTEKGDIPDGYKASRPSQENFSLILELASLSQTAVYFCASSGTVKNTLYFGAGTRLSVL.

A remark on this clone: The genes and germline here are from mouse. The read halts 1 residue ahead of the CDR3 end, with the missing end drawn from the germline J gene. V usage is TRBV12-1 and J usage is TRBJ2-1, with 9 bases aligning to TRBD2. In germline, CDR1 is SGHSN, CDR2 HYEKVE. The CDR3 is 14 amino acids. With 2 bases clipped from V and 3 bases from J, the junction kept 1 base outside the gene matches. The chain's CDR3 is CASSRGLGYAEQFF. The CDR3 bases that were read are TGTGCCAGCTCTCGGGGACTGGGCTATGCTGAGCAGTTC. Supplemented by reference TRBV12-1 and TRBJ2-1, the full variable domain reads DSGVVQSPRHIIKEKGGRSVLTCIPISGHSNVVWYQQTLGKELKFLIQHYEKVERDKGFLPSRFSVQQFDDYHSEMNMSALELEDSAMYFCASSRGLGYAEQFFGPGTRLTVL.

Judged by abundance, this clone is hyperexpanded. Mouse gene names apply. The sequenced fragment ends 1 residue before the CDR3 boundary, so the rest is inferred from the germline J gene. The chain is built from TRBV4 and TRBJ2-7, with 8 positions matching TRBD1. The CDR3 runs 14 residues. Germline values: CDR1 LGHDT, CDR2 YNNKQL (reference sequence). Trimming cost V 4 bases and J 2 bases; bases outside gene matches: 4. The CDR3 is CASSSGQGPYEQYF. CDR3 DNA (partial): TGTGCCAGCAGCTCAGGACAGGGACCCTATGAACAGTAC.

A remark on this clone: Germline and genes here are mouse. From the germline J gene comes the end of the CDR3, since the read stops 1 residue before it. The rearrangement joins TRBV13-1 to TRBJ2-3; TRBD1 matches 7 bases. CDR1 NSHNY and CDR2 SYGAGN come from the germline V gene. The CDR3 covers 15 residues. V lost 6 bases to trimming and J lost 0 bases; unmatched junction nucleotides: 7. The DNA read from the CDR3 is TGTGCCAGCAACCCGGGGGACAGTAGTGCAGAAACGCTGTAT. As protein: CASNPGDSSAETLY. The full CDR3 reads CASNPGDSSAETLYF.

This clone was observed a handful of times. Gene names and germline match the mouse. The read is 1 residue too short to cover the CDR3 end, so that end is filled in from the germline J gene. V is TRBV21 and J is TRBJ1-3; no firm D call. TRBV21 is known as an ORF, though its function is uncertain. The V end lost 2 bases, the J end lost 0 bases, and 5 bases lay between the germline ends. This CDR3 spans 14 amino acids. The CDR3 loop reads CASSQEGSGNTLYF. The sequenced CDR3 bases are TGTGCTAGCAGTCAAGAGGGTTCTGGAAATACGCTCTAT.

Details on this clone: Gene names and germline refer to mouse. With the read ending 1 residue before the CDR3 end, the germline J gene is used to fill in that end. The V call is TRBV13-2, the J call TRBJ2-1; 10 bases align to TRBD2. This CDR3 contains 17 residues. V lost 4 bases, J lost 0 bases, and 7 bases stayed unmatched. CDR1 and CDR2 from the germline V gene are NNHNN and SYGAGS (reference sequence). CDR3 DNA (partial): TGTGCCAGCGGTTGGACTGGGGGAGTGTATAACTATGCTGAGCAGTTC. Its translation: CASGWTGGVYNYAEQF. From start to end, the CDR3 is CASGWTGGVYNYAEQFF.

A note on this clone: Any gene name here is a mouse gene name. Read data end 1 residue before the CDR3 end; the end is taken from the germline J gene. The chain employs TRBV5 and TRBJ2-3, with 8 bases fitting TRBD2. The CDR3 is 16 residues long. The ends lost 0 bases at V and 3 bases at J; junction bases unmatched: 5. CDR1 LGHNA and CDR2 YNLKQL come from the germline V gene (reference sequence). CDR3 bases read: TGTGCCAGCAGCCAAGAAAGCAACTGGGGGGCAGAAACGCTGTAT. Translated: CASSQESNWGAETLY. The entire CDR3 sequence reads CASSQESNWGAETLYF.

In its sample, this clone was seen a few times. Gene names are mouse gene names. Partial CDR3 DNA: TGCTCCAGCAGCCGGACTGGGGTCTATGAACAGTAC. This translates into CSSSRTGVYEQY. The CDR3 as a whole reads CSSSRTGVYEQYF. This chain connects TRBV23 to TRBJ2-7; TRBD2 was called by the table and not checked on the DNA. Read data end 1 residue before the CDR3 end; the end is taken from the germline J gene. CDR3 length: 13 amino acids. In germline, CDR1 is KGHTA, CDR2 FQNQQP. Full variable domain (rest looked up from reference TRBV23 and TRBJ2-7): DAAVTQKPRYLIKMKGQEAEMKCIPEKGHTAVFWYQQKQSKELKFLIYFQNQQPLDQIDMVKERFSAVCPSSSLCSLGIRTCEAEDSALYLCSSSRTGVYEQYFGPGTRLTVL.

This clone was found once. The gene names given are mouse names. The read stops 1 residue short of the end of the CDR3; the missing end is completed from the germline J gene. The V call is TRBV26, the J call TRBJ1-4; D possibly corresponds to TRBD1 (6 bases). V lost 5 bases, J lost 0 bases, and 13 bases lay in between. From germline, CDR1 is KGHPV and CDR2 FQNQEV (reference sequence). The CDR3 is 16 residues long. CDR3 region: CASSLLGHISNERLFF. The CDR3 DNA, read in part, is TGTGCCAGCAGTTTACTGGGACATATTTCCAACGAAAGATTATTT.

In regard to this clone: Mouse gene names apply. The CDR3 is cut off 1 residue early in the read; its end comes from the germline J gene. The chain uses TRBV26 and TRBJ2-7; D is ambiguous. This CDR3 has 12 amino acids. V was clipped by 3 bases and J by 4 bases, with 7 bases between them. Germline assignment: CDR1 KGHPV and CDR2 FQNQEV (reference sequence). The DNA read from the CDR3 is TGTGCCAGCAGTCTAGTGCATTATGAACAGTAC. Amino acids: CASSLVHYEQY. The whole CDR3 protein is CASSLVHYEQYF.

Points on this clone: A much larger clone differs from this one at a single base, so this may be a read error. Genes here carry mouse names. The read falls 1 residue short of the CDR3 end, and the missing part is taken from the germline J gene. The gene calls are TRBV12-1 and TRBJ2-1; D is perhaps TRBD1 (5 bases). Germline V CDR1 and CDR2: SGHSN, HYEKVE. CDR3 length equals 14 residues. V was cut by 4 bases and J by 1 base, with 10 bases left in between. CDR3 residues: CASSTEGNYAEQFF. CDR3 bases read: TGTGCCAGCTCGACAGAGGGGAACTATGCTGAGCAGTTC.

Relative to its sample, this clone is medium-sized. The listed genes are named as in mouse. The DNA ends 1 residue before the CDR3 does, and the rest of the CDR3 is filled in from the germline J gene. The J gene is TRBJ2-2, the V gene TRBV17; the D is unclear. The CDR3 runs 12 residues. Trimming took off 5 bases at V and 1 base at J, with 2 bases between the two ends. Per germline, CDR1 MNHDT and CDR2 YYDKIL. The CDR3 sequence is CASSENTGQLYF. Partial CDR3 DNA: TGTGCTAGCAGTGAAAACACCGGGCAGCTCTAC.

As to this clone: The gene symbols are mouse symbols. The read halts 1 residue ahead of the CDR3 end, with the missing end drawn from the germline J gene. The chain has TRBV13-1 and TRBJ1-1, with TRBD1 matching 7 bases. The CDR3 extends over 12 amino acids. V shed 4 bases and J 5 bases; nucleotides not matched to a gene: 2. The germline V gene has CDR1 NSHNY and CDR2 SYGAGN. The sequenced CDR3 bases are TGTGCCAGCAGTCTGGGACAGACAGAAGTCTTC. The encoded protein is CASSLGQTEVF. The complete CDR3 sequence is CASSLGQTEVFF.

About this clone itself: Mouse gene names apply. The read ends 1 residue shy of where the CDR3 ends; the end is completed using the germline J gene. The chain carries TRBV26 and TRBJ2-7, with D unresolved. This CDR3 spans 12 amino acids. V was shortened by 1 base and J by 1 base, with 2 bases between the two germline ends. Germline V gene sequence: CDR1 KGHPV, CDR2 FQNQEV (reference sequence). CDR3 DNA, as far as it was read: TGTGCCAGCAGTCTGTTGTCCTATGAACAGTAC. It encodes CASSLLSYEQY. The full CDR3 is CASSLLSYEQYF.

This clone was observed a handful of times. Gene labels here are mouse ones. The CDR3 goes on 1 residue after the read ends, and that part is filled in from the germline J gene. The V call is TRBV23, the J call TRBJ1-4; the table assigns TRBD1, which was not confirmed against the DNA. Germline V gene data show CDR1 as KGHTA and CDR2 as FQNQQP. The CDR3 length is 15 residues. Incomplete CDR3 DNA: TGCTCCAGCAGTCAATCGACAGGGGCGAGCGAAAGATTATTT. This codes for CSSSQSTGASERLF. The entire CDR3 is CSSSQSTGASERLFF.

This clone was counted a few times. Mouse gene names and germline throughout. The CDR3 end is not reached by the read, which stops 1 residue before it; the germline J gene fills it in. The J gene is TRBJ2-4, the V gene TRBV1; either TRBD1 or TRBD2 may supply D (5 bases each). From germline, CDR1 is NSQYPW and CDR2 LRSPGD (reference sequence). The V gene lost 3 bases and the J gene lost 4 bases, with 5 bases spanning the gap. The CDR3 sequence is 12 residues long. The CDR3 loop reads CTCSAGENTLYF. Incomplete CDR3 DNA: TGCACCTGCAGTGCGGGGGAAAACACCTTGTAC. Based on the CDR3 plus reference TRBV1 and TRBJ2-4, the full variable domain is VTLLEQNPRWRLVPRGQAVNLRCILKNSQYPWMSWYQQDLQKQLQWLFTLRSPGDKEVKSLPGADYLATRVTDTELRLQVANMSQGRTLYCTCSAGENTLYFGAGTRLSVL.

With respect to this clone: Gene names refer to mouse genes. The sample carries other DNA sequences with the same CDR3. The CDR3 sequence is CASSRDNYAEQFF. The CDR3 bases that were read are TGTGCCAGCAGTCGGGACAACTATGCTGAGCAGTTC. The chain combines TRBV26 with TRBJ2-1; TRBD1 or TRBD2 may be the D gene (5 bases each). The read is 1 residue too short to cover the CDR3 end, so that end is filled in from the germline J gene. Germline loops: CDR1 KGHPV, CDR2 FQNQEV (reference sequence). CDR3 length: 13 residues. Trimming removed 4 bases from V and 1 base from J, with 5 bases in between.

With regard to this clone: The gene names given are mouse names. The read halts 1 residue ahead of the CDR3 end, with the missing end drawn from the germline J gene. The chain has TRBV16 and TRBJ1-4; unclear D gene. This CDR3 spans 15 amino acids. V was clipped by 3 bases and J by 0 bases, with 8 bases between them. The germline CDR1 and CDR2 sequences are SGHSA and FRNQAP. The chain's CDR3 is CASSLRQISNERLFF. The covered CDR3 bases are TGTGCAAGCAGCTTGAGACAAATTTCCAACGAAAGATTATTT.

This clone has only a few counts. Gene names follow the mouse nomenclature. The CDR3 is CASSPSRAGNTLYF. The sequenced CDR3 bases are TGTGCCAGCAGTCCCAGCAGGGCTGGAAATACGCTCTAT. The genes are TRBV19 and TRBJ1-3; D possibly corresponds to TRBD1 (5 bases). The CDR3 is cut off 1 residue early in the read; its end comes from the germline J gene. Trimming removed 4 bases at V and 2 bases at J, with 10 bases between. The CDR3 is made up of 14 amino acids. Germline CDR1 FNHDT, CDR2 SITEND (reference sequence). Supplemented by reference TRBV19 and TRBJ1-3, the full variable domain reads GGIITQTPKFLIGQEGQKLTLKCQQNFNHDTMYWYRQDSGKGLRLIYYSITENDLQKGDLSEGYDASREKKSSFSLTVTSAQKNEMAVFLCASSPSRAGNTLYFGEGSRLIVV.

Concerning this clone: The listed genes are named as in mouse. The read ends 1 residue early relative to the CDR3; the germline J gene fills the gap. This sequence joins TRBV1 and TRBJ1-4, with 8 positions matching TRBD1. The CDR3 is 15 residues long. The germline CDR1 and CDR2 sequences are NSQYPW and LRSPGD (reference sequence). V lost 2 bases and J lost 3; bases outside the gene matches: 2. The CDR3 spells CTCSARQGTNERLFF. The sequenced part of the CDR3 DNA is TGCACCTGCAGTGCACGACAGGGGACCAACGAAAGATTATTT.